Below, 24 T cell receptor beta chains from the same sample are listed, as sequenced in a study of tumor-infiltrating lymphocytes in localized non-small cell lung cancer. Measured with immunoSEQ multiplex PCR; TCRdb has only the in-frame clones, and not every one. The top ten hold about 8.3% of the sample, which has about 3,600 clones, 79% seen once. The sequencing input was uninvolved lung tissue not adjacent to the tumor. The receptors derive from a human donor with non-small cell lung cancer.

The chain is built from TRBV4-2 and TRBJ2-5, with unresolved D. CDR1 is LGHNA, CDR2 YNFKEQ, per germline. Trimming stripped 4 bases from V and 2 bases from J, with 14 bases between. The CDR3 is 15 residues long. CDR3 sequence: CASSPVGSSQETQYF. For the CDR3, the DNA is TGTGCCAGCAGCCCAGTTGGTAGCAGTCAAGAGACCCAGTACTTC.

This chain connects TRBV5-5 to TRBJ2-1; D gene uncertain. The CDR3 has 14 residues. V lost 9 bases and J 5 bases, leaving 18 bases between the germline ends. Germline-derived CDR1 and CDR2 are SGHKS and YYEKEE (reference sequence). The CDR3 protein is CATIYTPGHNEQFF. In DNA form, the CDR3 reads TGTGCCACCATCTACACACCGGGCCACAATGAGCAGTTCTTC.

The V gene is TRBV5-6, the J gene TRBJ1-2; D remains unclear. V dropped 0 bases and J dropped 4 bases, with 13 bases sitting between them. CDR3 length equals 15 residues. Germline loops: CDR1 SGHDT, CDR2 YYEEEE. CDR3 DNA: TGTGCCAGCAGCTTGGCCTCGGGAAGGGTCTATGGCTACACCTTC. Amino acid sequence: CASSLASGRVYGYTF.

Only one count was recorded for this clone. This sequence joins TRBV7-9 and TRBJ1-3; D not resolved. This CDR3 has 16 amino acids. Trimming took off 2 bases at V and 3 bases at J, with 14 bases between the two ends. From germline, CDR1 is SEHNR and CDR2 FQNEAQ (reference sequence). CDR3 residues: CASSLKFGTVGNTIYF. The CDR3 coding sequence is TGTGCCAGCAGCTTAAAATTCGGCACGGTTGGAAACACCATATATTTT.

The V and J genes are TRBV7-9 and TRBJ1-4; 10 bases align to TRBD1. Trimming removed 2 bases from V and 6 bases from J; junction bases left unmatched: 3. The CDR3 contains 15 residues. Germline CDR1 is SEHNR and CDR2 is FQNEAQ (reference sequence). The CDR3 DNA sequence: TGTGCCAGCAGCTTAATGGGGACAGGGGATGAAAAACTGTTTTTT. It translates to CASSLMGTGDEKLFF.

This clone appeared a single time. The V and J genes are TRBV5-5 and TRBJ2-6; D might be TRBD2 (6 bases). The germline V gene encodes CDR1 SGHKS and CDR2 YYEKEE (reference sequence). Trimming cost V 0 bases and J 3 bases, with 13 bases left between them. There are 17 residues in the CDR3. The CDR3: CASSLAGSRVGANVLTF. The CDR3 DNA follows: TGTGCCAGCAGCTTGGCCGGGAGTCGGGTTGGGGCCAACGTCCTGACTTTC.

This chain joins TRBV20-1 and TRBJ2-7; no clear D. CDR1 and CDR2 (germline): DFQATT, SNEGSKA (reference sequence). The CDR3 totals 10 residues. V was shortened by 6 bases and J by 0 bases, with 3 bases between the two germline ends. CDR3 sequence: CSAGSYEQYF. The CDR3 DNA reads as TGCAGTGCAGGCTCCTACGAGCAGTACTTC.

V is TRBV7-9 and J is TRBJ1-4; 8 bases line up with TRBD1. The J segment lost 7 bases and the V segment lost 6 bases, leaving 7 bases of the junction unmatched. This CDR3 is 14 amino acids long. Germline assignment: CDR1 SEHNR and CDR2 FQNEAQ (reference sequence). The DNA for the CDR3 is TGTGCCAGCAGTCCGACAGGGGAGGTTGAAAAACTGTTTTTT. Translating gives CASSPTGEVEKLFF. Supplemented by reference TRBV7-9 and TRBJ1-4, the full variable domain reads DTGVSQNPRHKITKRGQNVTFRCDPISEHNRLYWYRQTLGQGPEFLTYFQNEAQLEKSRLLSDRFSAERPKGSFSTLEIQRTEQGDSAMYLCASSPTGEVEKLFFGSGTQLSVL.

The chain carries TRBV7-3 and TRBJ2-3, with unresolved D. Germline CDR1 is SGHTA and CDR2 is FQGTGA. The CDR3 runs 15 residues. Trimming removed 6 bases from V and 0 bases from J, with 13 bases in between. This CDR3 reads CASRRSATSTDTQYF. CDR3 nucleotides: TGTGCCAGCAGGAGGTCAGCCACTAGCACAGATACGCAGTATTTT.

J is TRBJ1-2 and V is TRBV19; D unresolved. Trimming stripped 6 bases from V and 5 bases from J, with 19 bases between. The V gene's germline CDR1 is LNHDA and CDR2 SQIVND (reference sequence). CDR3 length: 15 amino acids. This CDR3 is CASRITGGRAYGYTF. The CDR3 DNA follows: TGTGCCAGTAGGATAACCGGCGGACGGGCATATGGCTACACCTTC.

The chain uses TRBV7-9 and TRBJ1-5; the D is unclear. The V gene's germline CDR1 is SEHNR and CDR2 FQNEAQ (reference sequence). The CDR3 loop spans 15 amino acids. The germline V and J ends were trimmed by 1 base and 6 bases, with 13 bases remaining between them. The CDR3 reads CASSLGAGGGQPQHF. CDR3 coding DNA: TGTGCCAGCAGCTTAGGAGCAGGAGGAGGTCAGCCCCAGCATTTT.

The V gene is TRBV5-6, the J gene TRBJ2-7, with D uncertain. CDR3 length equals 13 residues. Germline V CDR1 and CDR2: SGHDT, YYEEEE. Trimming cost V 4 bases and J 3 bases, with 11 bases left between them. CDR3 in amino acids: CASSLGRLYEQYF. As DNA, the CDR3 is TGTGCCAGCAGCCTGGGTCGGCTCTACGAGCAGTACTTC.

The gene calls are TRBV29-1 and TRBJ2-3; D may match TRBD1 or TRBD2 (5 bases each). CDR3 length: 13 amino acids. The ends were cut back, 2 bases at V and 6 bases at J, with 12 bases in the middle. Germline V gives CDR1 SQVTM, CDR2 ANQGSEA. CDR3 protein: CSVELGTMDTQYF. The CDR3 coding sequence is TGCAGCGTTGAATTGGGGACCATGGATACGCAGTATTTT.

The chain joins TRBV4-1 to TRBJ2-1; 14 bases fit TRBD2. Germline trimming cut 2 bases from V and 3 bases from J; bases unmatched to any gene: 9. The CDR3 totals 19 residues. CDR1 and CDR2 from the germline V gene are MGHRA and YSYEKL. The CDR3 DNA reads as TGCGCCAGCAGCCAACAGACTAGCGGGAGGGAATTTAACTACAATGAGCAGTTCTTC. Translating it yields CASSQQTSGREFNYNEQFF.

The chain links TRBV10-3 to TRBJ2-7; TRBD1 is a possible D gene (5 bases). The V and J ends lost 0 bases and 2 bases respectively, with 11 bases between them. Germline V lookup: CDR1 ENHRY, CDR2 SYGVKD. The CDR3 is 15 amino acids. The CDR3 spells CAISESGQETYEQYF. The CDR3 nucleotides are TGTGCCATCAGTGAGTCTGGACAAGAGACCTACGAGCAGTACTTC.

This chain uses TRBV27 with TRBJ1-1; weak D call: TRBD1 (5 bases). This CDR3 region has 13 residues. With 3 bases removed from V and 1 base from J, the gap between germline ends came to 6 bases. Per the germline V gene, CDR1 is MNHEY and CDR2 is SMNVEV (reference sequence). The CDR3: CASSFGTNTEAFF. The CDR3 DNA reads as TGTGCCAGCAGTTTTGGGACGAACACTGAAGCTTTCTTT.

The chain couples TRBV10-3 to TRBJ2-3; the D is unclear. The V gene's germline CDR1 is ENHRY and CDR2 SYGVKD. CDR3 length equals 15 residues. The V end was cut by 11 bases, the J end by 1 base, with 19 bases between. CDR3 sequence (DNA): TGTGCCGTATCCATGCCTCCTGGTCGCACAGATACGCAGTATTTT. Translation: CAVSMPPGRTDTQYF.

This chain uses TRBV28 with TRBJ2-7; the match to TRBD2 covers 12 bases. The V gene's germline CDR1 is MDHEN and CDR2 SYDVKM. The CDR3 is 15 residues long. Losses at the gene ends were 3 bases for V and 2 bases for J; bases not matched to a gene: 2. This chain's CDR3 is CASSFPSGRAYEQYF. The DNA of the CDR3 is TGTGCCAGCAGTTTCCCTAGCGGGAGGGCCTACGAGCAGTACTTC. The full variable domain, in which reference TRBV28 and TRBJ2-7 provide the parts outside the CDR3, is DVKVTQSSRYLVKRTGEKVFLECVQDMDHENMFWYRQDPGLGLRLIYFSYDVKMKEKGDIPEGYSVSREKKERFSLILESASTNQTSMYLCASSFPSGRAYEQYFGPGTRLTVT.

The rearrangement uses TRBV9 and TRBJ2-7; 11 bases fit TRBD2. The CDR3 has 16 amino acids. V was clipped by 0 bases and J by 3 bases; unmatched bases: 5. CDR1 is SGDLS and CDR2 is YYNGEE in the germline V gene. The DNA for the CDR3 is TGTGCCAGCAGCGTAGATAGCGGGAGGGGAATCTACGAGCAGTACTTC. Protein: CASSVDSGRGIYEQYF.

The genes are TRBV6-6 and TRBJ2-5; D gene ambiguous. Between the trimmed V and J ends, which lost 4 bases and 1 base, there was a span of 4 bases. The V gene's germline CDR1 is MNHNY and CDR2 SVGAGI (reference sequence). The CDR3 spans 12 residues. CDR3 in amino acids: CASSLPQETQYF. CDR3 nucleotide sequence: TGTGCCAGCAGTTTACCCCAAGAGACCCAGTACTTC.

The V and J genes are TRBV5-5 and TRBJ2-3; D remains unclear. The CDR3 runs 12 residues. Looked up from germline, CDR1 is SGHKS and CDR2 is YYEKEE (reference sequence). V was clipped by 1 base and J by 4 bases, with 4 bases between them. CDR3 nucleotide sequence: TGTGCCAGCAGCTTGCTCCCAGATACGCAGTATTTT. Protein: CASSLLPDTQYF. Full variable domain (missing parts from reference TRBV5-5 and TRBJ2-3): DAGVTQSPTHLIKTRGQQVTLRCSPISGHKSVSWYQQVLGQGPQFIFQYYEKEERGRGNFPDRFSARQFPNYSSELNVNALLLGDSALYLCASSLLPDTQYFGPGTRLTVL.

As for this clone: Other DNA sequences in the sample encode the same CDR3. The chain recombines TRBV9 with TRBJ1-5; no clear D. Germline V CDR1 and CDR2: SGDLS, YYNGEE. This CDR3 contains 14 residues. The V end lost 2 bases, the J end lost 0 bases, and 6 bases lay between the germline ends. The CDR3 loop is CASSVGNSNQPQHF. The CDR3 DNA reads as TGTGCCAGCAGCGTGGGGAATAGCAATCAGCCCCAGCATTTT.

The chain recombines TRBV5-1 with TRBJ2-3; the D gene is possibly TRBD1 (6 bases). From germline, CDR1 is SGHRS and CDR2 YFSETQ. Trimming removed 3 bases from V and 4 bases from J, with 15 bases in between. The CDR3 is 15 residues long. The chain's CDR3 is CASSSTNRVPDTQYF. In nucleotides, the CDR3 is TGCGCCAGCAGCTCAACGAACAGGGTACCAGATACGCAGTATTTT.

The chain combines TRBV16 with TRBJ1-5; 11 bases align to TRBD1. Per germline, CDR1 KGHSY and CDR2 FQNENV. The CDR3 contains 15 residues. The J segment lost 7 bases and the V segment lost 2 bases, leaving 4 bases of the junction unmatched. CDR3 in amino acids: CASSQGQGAGQPQHF. The CDR3 nucleotides read TGTGCCAGCAGCCAAGGACAGGGGGCAGGACAGCCCCAGCATTTT.